This T cell receptor beta chain was captured by sequencing in a study of lymphopenia after photon versus proton radiotherapy (dated by TCRdb to the late 2010s). Context from the whole study: In patients with gastrointestinal tumors who developed high-grade lymphopenia, the study compared the immunological effects of photon radiation therapy with those of proton radiation therapy. The cohort included approximately 22 patients with gastrointestinal tumors who developed lymphopenia after receiving either photon or proton therapy. The study was designed to characterize how the impact on the immune system differs between the two radiation modalities.

For CDR1 and CDR2, the germline V gene lists SGHAT and FQNNGV. Ends trimmed: V by 2 bases, J by 0 bases; bases unmatched to a gene: 9. Including cysteine and phenylalanine, the CDR3 has 18 amino acids. The CDR3 DNA has 54 bases and is translated from base 1. Preparation of the library involved the immunoSEQ multiplex PCR assay. Deep sequencing of rearranged TCR beta loci, alongside multiparametric flow cytometry, was used to profile T cell repertoires. The source is immuneACCESS, and TCRdb retained only in-frame sequences with V and J called. Part of the clones is not carried over; for the studies checked, unresolved V genes explain less than half of this, and the remainder is unexplained. In all, the sample holds about 37,000 clones, and under 90% of those were seen once. About 2.9% of the sample comes from the top ten. Summary of the overall study and its limitations: The survival association was assessed only in patients who died, and better survival with proton therapy was presented by the authors as a possibility rather than a demonstrated result. During treatment, patients who received proton therapy stayed relatively stable, whereas patients who received photon therapy lost naive T cells and TCR diversity and gained effector/memory populations. After the lymphocyte count nadir, photon-treated repertoires showed oligoclonal expansion, especially of CD8+ Temra cells, which drove the drop in diversity. Across the cohort, a larger post-nadir drop in TCR diversity was inversely correlated with overall survival time among patients who died.

Points on this clone: The specificity of this receptor is unknown. No much larger clone exists at a distance of one base, and base qualities are not known.

Recombination joined TRBV11-2 with TRBJ2-2; 7 of the junction bases match TRBD2. The sample here was peripheral blood, taken from a patient treated with photon-based radiotherapy. This clonotype was obtained from a man in his fifties with gastric cancer. CDR3 protein: CASSLTGLGAANTGELFF. The sequence in DNA is TGTGCCAGCAGCTTAACTGGACTAGGAGCGGCGAACACCGGGGAGCTGTTTTTT.